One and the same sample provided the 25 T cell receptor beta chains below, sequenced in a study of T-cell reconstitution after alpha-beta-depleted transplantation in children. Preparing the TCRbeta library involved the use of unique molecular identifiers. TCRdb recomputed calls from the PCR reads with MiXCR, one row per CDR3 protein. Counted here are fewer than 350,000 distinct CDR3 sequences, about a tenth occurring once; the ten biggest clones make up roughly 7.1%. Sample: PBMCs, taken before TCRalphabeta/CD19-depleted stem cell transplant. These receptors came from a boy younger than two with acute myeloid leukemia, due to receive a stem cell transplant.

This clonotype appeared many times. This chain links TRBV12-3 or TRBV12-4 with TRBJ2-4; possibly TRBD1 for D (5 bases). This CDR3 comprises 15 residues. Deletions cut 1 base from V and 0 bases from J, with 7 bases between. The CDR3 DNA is TGTGCCAGCAGTTTAGGCAGGGTAGCCAAAAACATTCAGTACTTC. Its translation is CASSLGRVAKNIQYF.

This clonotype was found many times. The CDR3 is CAISESNRLAGFYNEQFF. CDR3 DNA sequence: TGTGCCATCAGTGAGTCCAATAGACTAGCGGGATTCTACAATGAGCAGTTCTTC. The chain carries TRBV10-3 and TRBJ2-1, with 11 bases fitting TRBD2. The CDR3 totals 18 residues. CDR1 is ENHRY and CDR2 is SYGVKD in the germline V gene. The junction had 7 bases not matched to a gene; V was cut back by 0 bases and J by 3 bases.

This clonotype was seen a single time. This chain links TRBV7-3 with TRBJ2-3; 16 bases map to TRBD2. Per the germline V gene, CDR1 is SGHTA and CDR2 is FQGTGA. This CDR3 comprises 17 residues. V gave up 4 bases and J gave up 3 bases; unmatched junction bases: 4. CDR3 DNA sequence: TGTGCCAGCAGCTCGGGACTAGCGGGAGGGATAACAGATACGCAGTATTTT. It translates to CASSSGLAGGITDTQYF.

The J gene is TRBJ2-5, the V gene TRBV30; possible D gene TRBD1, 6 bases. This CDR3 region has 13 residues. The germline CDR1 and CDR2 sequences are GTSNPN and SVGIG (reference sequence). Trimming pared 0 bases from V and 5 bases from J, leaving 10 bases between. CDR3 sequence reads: CAWSVQGRETQYF. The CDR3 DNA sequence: TGTGCCTGGAGTGTTCAGGGGCGCGAGACCCAGTACTTC.

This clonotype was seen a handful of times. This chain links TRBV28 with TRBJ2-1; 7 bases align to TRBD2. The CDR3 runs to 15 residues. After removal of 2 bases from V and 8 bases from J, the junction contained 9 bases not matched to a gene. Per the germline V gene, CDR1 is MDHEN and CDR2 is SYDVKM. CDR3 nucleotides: TGTGCCAGCAGTTTAATCGGCGCGGGGGACCATGAGCAGTTCTTC. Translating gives CASSLIGAGDHEQFF.

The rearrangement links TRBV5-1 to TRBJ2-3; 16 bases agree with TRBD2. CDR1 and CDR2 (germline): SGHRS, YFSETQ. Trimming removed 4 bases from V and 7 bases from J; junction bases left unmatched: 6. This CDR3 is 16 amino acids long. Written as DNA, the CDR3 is TGCGCCAGCAGCGAGGGACTAGCGGGGGGGCCGCATACGCAGTATTTT. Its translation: CASSEGLAGGPHTQYF.

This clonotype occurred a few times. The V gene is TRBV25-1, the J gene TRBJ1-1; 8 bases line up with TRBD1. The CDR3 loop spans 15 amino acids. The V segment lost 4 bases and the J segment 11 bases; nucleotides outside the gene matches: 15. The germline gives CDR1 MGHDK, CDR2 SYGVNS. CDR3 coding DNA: TGTGCCAGCAGTGCCTGGGGCAGGGGGCTGGGGGAGGCTTTCTTT. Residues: CASSAWGRGLGEAFF.

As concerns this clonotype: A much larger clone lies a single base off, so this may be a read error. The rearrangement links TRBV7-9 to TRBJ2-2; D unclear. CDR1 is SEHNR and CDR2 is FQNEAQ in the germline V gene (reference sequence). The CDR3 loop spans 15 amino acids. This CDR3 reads CASSFGRVNTRELFF. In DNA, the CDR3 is TGTGCCAGCAGCTTCGGAAGGGTTAACACCAGGGAGCTGTTTTTT.

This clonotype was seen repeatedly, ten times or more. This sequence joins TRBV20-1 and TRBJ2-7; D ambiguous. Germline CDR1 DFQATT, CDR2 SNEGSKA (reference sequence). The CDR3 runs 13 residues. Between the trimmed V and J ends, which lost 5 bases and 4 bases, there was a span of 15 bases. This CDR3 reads CSAPRADGYEQYF. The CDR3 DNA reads TGCAGTGCTCCTCGCGCAGATGGGTACGAGCAGTACTTC.

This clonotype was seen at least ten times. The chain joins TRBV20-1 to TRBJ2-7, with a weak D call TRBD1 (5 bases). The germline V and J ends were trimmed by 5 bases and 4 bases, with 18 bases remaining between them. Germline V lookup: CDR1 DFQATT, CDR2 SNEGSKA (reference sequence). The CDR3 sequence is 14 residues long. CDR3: CSALGTGNSYEQYF. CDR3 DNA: TGCAGTGCTCTCGGAACAGGAAATTCGTACGAGCAGTACTTC.

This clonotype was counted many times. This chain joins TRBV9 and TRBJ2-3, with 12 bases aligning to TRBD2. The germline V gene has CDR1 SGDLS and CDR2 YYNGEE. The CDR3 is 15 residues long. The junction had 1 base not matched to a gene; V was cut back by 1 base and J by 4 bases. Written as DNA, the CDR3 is TGTGCCAGCAGCGTACTAGCGGGGGGGCCAGATACGCAGTATTTT. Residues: CASSVLAGGPDTQYF.

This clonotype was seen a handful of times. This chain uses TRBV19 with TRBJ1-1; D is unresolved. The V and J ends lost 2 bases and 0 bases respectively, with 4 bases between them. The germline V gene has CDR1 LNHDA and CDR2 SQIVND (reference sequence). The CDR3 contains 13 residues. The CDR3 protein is CASSIYLNTEAFF. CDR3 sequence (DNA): TGTGCCAGTAGTATATACTTGAACACTGAAGCTTTCTTT. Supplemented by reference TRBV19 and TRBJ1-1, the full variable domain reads DGGITQSPKYLFRKEGQNVTLSCEQNLNHDAMYWYRQDPGQGLRLIYYSQIVNDFQKGDIAEGYSVSREKKESFPLTVTSAQKNPTAFYLCASSIYLNTEAFFGQGTRLTVV.

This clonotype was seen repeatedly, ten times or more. For the CDR3, the DNA is TGTGCCAGCAGCGAACTAGCGGGAGGGTCGAATGAGCAGTTCTTC. Its translation: CASSELAGGSNEQFF. The chain recombines TRBV5-4 with TRBJ2-1, with 13 nucleotides matching TRBD2. The germline V gene has CDR1 SGHNT and CDR2 YYREEE (reference sequence). The ends lost 4 bases at V and 7 bases at J; junction bases unmatched: 5. The CDR3 totals 15 residues.

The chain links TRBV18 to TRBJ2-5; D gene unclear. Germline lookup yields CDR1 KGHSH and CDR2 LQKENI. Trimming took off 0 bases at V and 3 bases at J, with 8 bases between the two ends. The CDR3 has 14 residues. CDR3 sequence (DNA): TGTGCCAGCTCACCACCGGGGATAAAAGAGACCCAGTACTTC. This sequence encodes CASSPPGIKETQYF.

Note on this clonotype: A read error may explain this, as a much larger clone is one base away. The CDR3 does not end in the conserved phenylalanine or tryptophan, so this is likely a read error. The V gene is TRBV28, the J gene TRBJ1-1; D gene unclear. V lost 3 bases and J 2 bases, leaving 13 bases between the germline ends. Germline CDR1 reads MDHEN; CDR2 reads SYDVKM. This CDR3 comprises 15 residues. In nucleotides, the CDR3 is TGTGCCAGCAGTTTGACGGACGCTGCAAACACTGAAGCTTTCTGT. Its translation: CASSLTDAANTEAFC.

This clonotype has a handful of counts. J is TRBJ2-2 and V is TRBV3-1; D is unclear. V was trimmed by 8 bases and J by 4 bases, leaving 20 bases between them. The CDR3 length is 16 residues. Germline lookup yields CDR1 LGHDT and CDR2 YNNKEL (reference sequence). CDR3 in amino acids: CASPPCGIFITGELFF. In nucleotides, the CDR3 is TGTGCCAGCCCCCCCTGCGGCATATTCATCACCGGGGAGCTGTTTTTT.

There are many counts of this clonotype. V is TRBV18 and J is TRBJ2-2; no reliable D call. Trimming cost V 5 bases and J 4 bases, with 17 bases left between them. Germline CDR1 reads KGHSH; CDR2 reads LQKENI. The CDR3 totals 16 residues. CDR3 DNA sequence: TGTGCCAGCTCAGAAACGAGCCCTCAGGTCACCGGGGAGCTGTTTTTT. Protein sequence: CASSETSPQVTGELFF.

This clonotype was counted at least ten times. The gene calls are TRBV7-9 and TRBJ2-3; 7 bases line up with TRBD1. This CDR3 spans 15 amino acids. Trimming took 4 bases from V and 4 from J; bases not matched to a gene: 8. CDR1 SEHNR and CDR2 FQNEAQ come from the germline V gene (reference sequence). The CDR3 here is CASSSGTVEADTQYF. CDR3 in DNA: TGTGCCAGCAGCTCCGGGACAGTTGAGGCAGATACGCAGTATTTT.

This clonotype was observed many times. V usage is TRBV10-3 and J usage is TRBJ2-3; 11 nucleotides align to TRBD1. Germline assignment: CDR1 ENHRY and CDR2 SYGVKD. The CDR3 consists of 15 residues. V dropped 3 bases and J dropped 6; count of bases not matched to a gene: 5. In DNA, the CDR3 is TGTGCCATCAGTGATTACGGGACAGGGGGGGATACGCAGTATTTT. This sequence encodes CAISDYGTGGDTQYF.

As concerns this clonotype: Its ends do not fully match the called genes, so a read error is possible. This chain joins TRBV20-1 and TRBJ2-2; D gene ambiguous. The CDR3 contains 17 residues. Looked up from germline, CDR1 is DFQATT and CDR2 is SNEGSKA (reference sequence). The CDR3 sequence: CCARGDTASANTGELFF. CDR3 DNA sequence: TGCTGTGCTAGAGGTGATACAGCGAGTGCGAACACCGGGGAGCTGTTTTTT.

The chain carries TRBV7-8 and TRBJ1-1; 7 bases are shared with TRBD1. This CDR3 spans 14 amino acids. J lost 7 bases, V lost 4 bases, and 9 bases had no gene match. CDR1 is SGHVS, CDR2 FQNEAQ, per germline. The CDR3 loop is CASSYLDRDGEAFF. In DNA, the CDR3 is TGTGCCAGCAGCTACCTAGACAGGGATGGTGAAGCTTTCTTT. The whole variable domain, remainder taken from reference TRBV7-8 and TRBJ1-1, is GAGVSQSPRYKVAKRGQDVALRCDPISGHVSLFWYQQALGQGPEFLTYFQNEAQLDKSGLPSDRFFAERPEGSVSTLKIQRTQQEDSAVYLCASSYLDRDGEAFFGQGTRLTVV.

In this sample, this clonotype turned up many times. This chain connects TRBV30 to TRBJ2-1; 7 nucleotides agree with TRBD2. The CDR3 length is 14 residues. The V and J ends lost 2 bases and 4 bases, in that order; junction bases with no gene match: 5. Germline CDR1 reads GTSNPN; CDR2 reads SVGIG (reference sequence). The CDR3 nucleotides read TGTGCCTGGAGTTGGTGGGGGGGGTACAATGAGCAGTTCTTC. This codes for CAWSWWGGYNEQFF.

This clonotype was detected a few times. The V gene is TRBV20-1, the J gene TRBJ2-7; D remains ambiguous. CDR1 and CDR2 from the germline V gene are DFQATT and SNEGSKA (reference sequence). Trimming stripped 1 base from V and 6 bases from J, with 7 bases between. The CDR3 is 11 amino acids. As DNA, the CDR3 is TGCAGTGCTAGAGGGTTGGGCGAGCAGTACTTC. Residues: CSARGLGEQYF.

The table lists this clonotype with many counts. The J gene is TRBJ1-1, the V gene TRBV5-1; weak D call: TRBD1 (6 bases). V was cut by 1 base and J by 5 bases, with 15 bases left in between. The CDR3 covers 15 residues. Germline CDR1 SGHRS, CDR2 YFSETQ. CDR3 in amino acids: CASSLTSGARTEAFF. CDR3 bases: TGCGCCAGCAGCTTGACATCAGGGGCAAGGACTGAAGCTTTCTTT. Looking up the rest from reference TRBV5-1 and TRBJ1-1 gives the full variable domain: KAGVTQTPRYLIKTRGQQVTLSCSPISGHRSVSWYQQTPGQGLQFLFEYFSETQRNKGNFPGRFSGRQFSNSRSEMNVSTLELGDSALYLCASSLTSGARTEAFFGQGTRLTVV.

The CDR3 protein is CASSRGDSGNTIYF. The CDR3 DNA is TGTGCCAGCAGCCGGGGAGACTCTGGAAACACCATATATTTT. The V and J genes are TRBV7-2 and TRBJ1-3, with no clear D. Per germline, CDR1 SGHTA and CDR2 FQGNSA. CDR3 length: 14 amino acids. Deletions cut 5 bases from V and 0 bases from J, with 8 bases between.